This TCR beta chain was sequenced for a study of human T cells and chemical hapten exposure. As the library was built, unique molecular identifiers were attached to individual cDNA molecules. TCRdb fed the RACE reads into MiXCR, producing one record per CDR3 protein. Here the sample spans around 250,000 distinct CDR3 sequences, about 8.1% being singletons. V shed 3 bases and J 2 bases; nucleotides not matched to a gene: 5. Per germline, CDR1 SGDLS and CDR2 YYNGEE. The CDR3 extends over 15 amino acids. This clonotype has a handful of counts. Specified time point: pre-sensitization, week 0. Noted treatment: therapeutic diphenylcyclopropenone sensitization with weekly scalp DPC.

This sequence originates from a woman aged 40 to 50 with alopecia areata. Some clones in this sample may be carry-over from other donors' samples. The J gene is TRBJ2-5, the V gene TRBV9; 9 bases agree with TRBD2. Sequenced material: whole blood, taken in connection with sensitization to the hapten diphenylcyclopropenone (DPC). In nucleotides, the CDR3 is TGTGCCAGCAGCGGAGAGGGACTAGCACAAGAGACCCAGTACTTC. Protein product: CASSGEGLAQETQYF. The full variable domain, in which reference TRBV9 and TRBJ2-5 provide the parts outside the CDR3, is DSGVTQTPKHLITATGQRVTLRCSPRSGDLSVYWYQQSLDQGLQFLIQYYNGEERAKGNILERFSAQQFPDLHSELNLSSLELGDSALYFCASSGEGLAQETQYFGPGTRLLVL.